The clone carrying this T cell receptor beta chain turned up a few times. Trimming cost V 1 base and J 4 bases, with 8 bases left between them. This CDR3 comprises 13 residues. The germline CDR1 and CDR2 sequences are SGHVS and FQNEAQ. The data stem from a study of cytomegalovirus exposure and HLA in healthy donors. Clones were sequenced by immunoSEQ multiplex PCR, and TCRdb holds only the in-frame ones, with some missing. The table has 200,000 or so clones, 85% to 90% seen once. The donors were part of the validation cohort of 120 or so subjects. That cohort was separate from the first cohort, which comprised 500 to 700 subjects.

The sequence was obtained from a woman aged 18-30 years in good health and CMV-seronegative. Sequenced input: PBMCs. The chain is built from TRBV7-8 and TRBJ2-7, with unresolved D. CDR3 loop: CASSLVAEYEQYF. In nucleotides, the CDR3 is TGTGCCAGCAGCTTAGTGGCAGAATACGAGCAGTACTTC.